This T cell receptor beta chain was retrieved from a study of Ad26.COV2.S vaccination and SARS-CoV-2 variants. Overall study: Trial arm assignment for the donor was COV1001 Ad26.COV2.S.

Profiling relied on immunoSEQ multiplex PCR, and the TCRdb table lists in-frame clones only, not all of them. The sample yields roughly 420,000 clones, roughly nine tenths seen once. Study findings and constraints: Post-vaccination spike-specific CD8+ and CD4+ T cell responses reportedly had substantial breadth. For non-spike TCRs, breadth in vaccine recipients resembled that in placebo recipients.

Germline CDR1 is MNHEY and CDR2 is SVGEGT. V shed 2 bases and J shed 2 bases, with 9 bases lying between them. CDR3 size: 14 residues. Treatment here: 19 received Ad26.COV2.S at low or high dose, single or two shots; 5 received placebo; per-sample allocation not given. Day 63 after the first injection of vaccine or placebo was the sampling time. It was Wuhan-strain SARS-CoV-2 spike that the Ad26 vaccine vector expressed. As for this clone: Its antigen is currently unknown.

The V call is TRBV6-2 or TRBV6-3, the J call TRBJ1-2; D gene uncertain. The clonotype was recovered from a person between 18 and 60 years old who received the Ad26.COV2.S COVID-19 vaccine or a placebo. The specimen was peripheral blood, collected in a trial of Ad26.COV2.S vaccine versus placebo. In DNA, the CDR3 is TGTGCCAGCAGTTACCCCCTGAAGAACTATGGCTACACCTTC. Translation gives CASSYPLKNYGYTF.